A single sample gave rise to the 19 T cell receptor beta chains below, sequenced in a study of technical replicates of blood from a few donors (dated by TCRdb to about 2017). The library was generated by the immunoSEQ multiplex PCR assay. TCRdb obtained this table from immuneACCESS and retained in-frame rearrangements with V and J assigned. These tables miss some clones; where compared with another copy, unresolved V genes account for less than half of the shortfall, and the remainder is unexplained. The sample table records under 85,000 clones; 91% of these occur just once. The ten largest clones capture around 0.37% of the sample. Sequencing was carried out using T cells isolated from PBMCs. The receptors come from a human donor in good health. Some clones in this sample may be carry-over from other donors' samples.

The chain uses TRBV5-1 and TRBJ1-4; D call uncertain. V was clipped by 1 base and J by 0 bases, with 7 bases between them. From germline, CDR1 is SGHRS and CDR2 YFSETQ. The CDR3 has 15 amino acids. This CDR3 is CASSLSTATNEKLFF. The CDR3 DNA follows: TGCGCCAGCAGCTTGTCAACTGCAACTAATGAAAAACTGTTTTTT.

CDR3 in amino acids: CASSPMLQGGISGANVLTF. For the CDR3, the DNA is TGTGCCAGCTCACCGATGTTACAGGGGGGCATCTCTGGGGCCAACGTCCTGACTTTC. The chain combines TRBV18 with TRBJ2-6; 8 bases agree with TRBD1. The J segment lost 0 bases and the V segment lost 3 bases, leaving 10 bases of the junction unmatched. Germline loops: CDR1 KGHSH, CDR2 LQKENI. The length of the CDR3 is 19 residues. Drawing the rest from reference TRBV18 and TRBJ2-6, the complete variable domain is NAGVMQNPRHLVRRRGQEARLRCSPMKGHSHVYWYRQLPEEGLKFMVYLQKENIIDESGMPKERFSAEFPKEGPSILRIQQVVRGDSAAYFCASSPMLQGGISGANVLTFGAGSRLTVL.

This clone has a single count. The chain carries TRBV30 and TRBJ2-3; a possible D gene is TRBD2 (5 bases). The germline gives CDR1 GTSNPN, CDR2 SVGIG (reference sequence). The CDR3 length is 14 residues. Trimming pared 1 base from V and 5 bases from J, leaving 13 bases between. CDR3 sequence reads: CAWSAPRVLDTQYF. In DNA, the CDR3 is TGTGCCTGGAGTGCCCCGAGGGTCCTAGATACGCAGTATTTT.

The chain joins TRBV15 to TRBJ1-5; D not certain. Germline values: CDR1 LNHNV, CDR2 YYDKDF (reference sequence). This CDR3 region has 15 residues. Between the trimmed V and J ends, which lost 1 base and 6 bases, there was a span of 13 bases. For the CDR3, the DNA is TGTGCCACCAGCAGAGGTTGGCTAGCGAGTCAGCCCCAGCATTTT. It specifies CATSRGWLASQPQHF.

J is TRBJ1-1 and V is TRBV9, with 8 bases aligning to TRBD1. Germline V gene sequence: CDR1 SGDLS, CDR2 YYNGEE. The V gene end was trimmed by 2 bases and the J gene end by 7 bases; junction bases not matched to a gene: 4. The CDR3 runs 13 residues. In DNA, the CDR3 is TGTGCCAGCAGCGTCGGACAGGGAGATGAAGCTTTCTTT. Protein product: CASSVGQGDEAFF.

The rearrangement links TRBV5-1 to TRBJ2-1; D is unresolved. V gave up 5 bases and J gave up 0 bases, with 12 bases separating them. Germline CDR1 is SGHRS and CDR2 is YFSETQ. The CDR3 runs 15 residues. The CDR3 protein is CASSYRVSSYNEQFF. CDR3 sequence (DNA): TGCGCCAGCAGTTATCGGGTAAGCTCCTACAATGAGCAGTTCTTC.

This chain links TRBV9 with TRBJ2-3, with D possibly matching TRBD2 (5 bases). The CDR3 spans 15 residues. The V and J ends lost 1 base and 2 bases respectively, with 11 bases between them. The V gene's germline CDR1 is SGDLS and CDR2 YYNGEE. Here the CDR3 reads CASSVRSGITDTQYF. CDR3 DNA sequence: TGTGCCAGCAGCGTAAGGAGCGGCATCACAGATACGCAGTATTTT.

The rearrangement joins TRBV19 to TRBJ2-3; 8 bases agree with TRBD2. Germline V gives CDR1 LNHDA, CDR2 SQIVND (reference sequence). V shed 2 bases, J shed 1 base, and the junction held 5 bases outside the gene matches. The CDR3 runs to 16 residues. The CDR3 here is CASSIISGTGTDTQYF. The CDR3 DNA reads as TGTGCCAGTAGTATAATTAGCGGGACCGGCACAGATACGCAGTATTTT.

This clone was seen a single time. This chain links TRBV11-3 with TRBJ2-1; D is unresolved. The CDR3 has 11 amino acids. CDR1 is SGHNT and CDR2 is YENEEA in the germline V gene. Trimming left V 0 bases short and J 15 bases short, with 9 bases between. CDR3 region: CASSLDRNWFF. CDR3 DNA sequence: TGTGCCAGCAGCTTAGACAGGAATTGGTTCTTC.

This rearrangement joins TRBV11-2 to TRBJ2-5, with D perhaps TRBD2 (5 bases). V dropped 5 bases and J dropped 2 bases, with 18 bases sitting between them. CDR1 is SGHAT, CDR2 FQNNGV, per germline. This CDR3 contains 16 residues. The CDR3 coding sequence is TGTGCCAGCAGCCCCAATAGGTTTAGGGAGCAAGAGACCCAGTACTTC. This sequence encodes CASSPNRFREQETQYF. The full variable domain, its missing parts supplied by reference TRBV11-2 and TRBJ2-5, is EAGVAQSPRYKIIEKRQSVAFWCNPISGHATLYWYQQILGQGPKLLIQFQNNGVVDDSQLPKDRFSAERLKGVDSTLKIQPAKLEDSAVYLCASSPNRFREQETQYFGPGTRLLVL.

As regards this clone: Additional DNA sequences in this sample encode the identical CDR3. Here the CDR3 DNA reads TGTGCCAGCAGTTGGGACAGCCTCTCCTACGAGCAGTACTTC. Translating it yields CASSWDSLSYEQYF. This rearrangement joins TRBV6-5 to TRBJ2-7; 7 nucleotides line up with TRBD1. In germline, CDR1 is MNHEY, CDR2 SVGAGI. This CDR3 contains 14 residues. V gave up 4 bases and J gave up 0 bases; unmatched junction bases: 3.

The chain employs TRBV6-5 and TRBJ2-4; 8 nucleotides align to TRBD2. The CDR3 totals 11 residues. Trimming took 4 bases from V and 14 from J; bases not matched to a gene: 4. CDR1 and CDR2 (germline): MNHEY, SVGAGI. The CDR3 spells CASSSGLAEYF. In nucleotides, the CDR3 is TGTGCCAGCAGTTCCGGACTAGCAGAGTACTTC.

Only a few counts were recorded for this clone. This chain links TRBV15 with TRBJ2-5; a weak D match, TRBD2 (6 bases). Germline CDR1 is LNHNV and CDR2 is YYDKDF (reference sequence). CDR3 length: 17 residues. Trimming pared 0 bases from V and 5 bases from J, leaving 19 bases between. CDR3 DNA sequence: TGTGCCACCAGCAGAGATGATGGAGGGCCTCTATCGGAGACCCAGTACTTC. It translates to CATSRDDGGPLSETQYF.

CDR3 residues: CASSKEGSGREDTQYF. As DNA, the CDR3 is TGTGCCAGCAGCAAGGAAGGAAGCGGGAGGGAAGATACGCAGTATTTT. The J gene is TRBJ2-3, the V gene TRBV21-1; the DNA was not used to check the table's D call, TRBD2. TRBV21-1 is marked as a pseudogene. This CDR3 spans 16 amino acids.

The chain recombines TRBV11-1 with TRBJ2-3, with 7 bases identical to TRBD2. J lost 5 bases, V lost 5 bases, and 7 bases had no gene match. The CDR3 extends over 14 amino acids. The germline CDR1 and CDR2 sequences are SGHAT and FQDESV (reference sequence). The chain's CDR3 is CASSPPREGDTQYF. CDR3 coding DNA: TGTGCCAGCAGCCCCCCCAGGGAGGGAGATACGCAGTATTTT.

This clone was picked up one time. This chain joins TRBV27 and TRBJ2-5; D is uncertain. Germline CDR1 is MNHEY and CDR2 is SMNVEV (reference sequence). The CDR3 covers 14 residues. The V and J ends lost 7 bases and 3 bases respectively, with 15 bases between them. The CDR3 DNA is TGTGCCAGCAACCTGGTTGGGCCCAAAGAGACCCAGTACTTC. Its protein is CASNLVGPKETQYF.

V and J are TRBV7-9 and TRBJ1-3; D is ambiguous. Germline V gene data show CDR1 as SEHNR and CDR2 as FQNEAQ (reference sequence). V was clipped by 3 bases and J by 8 bases, with 14 bases between them. This CDR3 contains 14 residues. In DNA form, the CDR3 reads TGTGCCAGCAGCTTGTCACAGACCTGGGACACCATATATTTT. It encodes CASSLSQTWDTIYF.

The chain links TRBV5-4 to TRBJ2-1, with TRBD2 identical over 12 bases. The CDR3 runs 17 residues. The germline gives CDR1 SGHNT, CDR2 YYREEE (reference sequence). The V segment lost 4 bases and the J segment 1 base; nucleotides outside the gene matches: 6. The CDR3 DNA reads TGTGCCAGCAGCGGTGGGACTAGCGGGCGATCCTACAATGAGCAGTTCTTC. Protein: CASSGGTSGRSYNEQFF.

The J gene is TRBJ2-3, the V gene TRBV10-3; maybe TRBD2 (7 bases). V was clipped by 10 bases and J by 0 bases, with 14 bases between them. This CDR3 spans 14 amino acids. Germline lookup yields CDR1 ENHRY and CDR2 SYGVKD. In DNA, the CDR3 is TGTGCCACTCGGGGGGCAACTAGCACAGATACGCAGTATTTT. This sequence encodes CATRGATSTDTQYF.